The 16 T cell receptor beta chains below all came from one sample that was sequenced in a study of shared clonotypes between healthy human individuals. TCRdb's table, derived via immunoSEQ multiplex PCR, lists solely in-frame clones and lacks some. The sample includes about 2,500,000 clones, around 90% of them seen just once. The specimen sequenced was naive CD4+ T cells sorted from blood. Subset denoted: CD45RA+ positively selected. These receptor sequences come from a man aged 18-30 years in good health.

This chain joins TRBV30 and TRBJ2-7, with TRBD1 as a possible D gene (5 bases). Per the germline V gene, CDR1 is GTSNPN and CDR2 is SVGIG (reference sequence). V lost 0 bases to trimming and J lost 11 bases, with 14 bases between them. This CDR3 has 12 residues. CDR3 nucleotides: TGTGCCTGGAGTGTACGAGACGCCAGGGAGTACTTC. Translated, it gives CAWSVRDAREYF.

The CDR3 sequence: CATSRPRDLNTEAFF. The CDR3 DNA is TGTGCCACCAGCAGACCCCGTGACCTGAACACTGAAGCTTTCTTT. The gene calls are TRBV15 and TRBJ1-1; D not resolved. The CDR3 length is 15 residues. CDR1 LNHNV and CDR2 YYDKDF come from the germline V gene (reference sequence). Trimming shortened V by 2 bases and J by 0 bases, and 10 bases separated the two germline ends. The variable domain in full, completed from reference TRBV15 and TRBJ1-1, reads DAMVIQNPRYQVTQFGKPVTLSCSQTLNHNVMYWYQQKSSQAPKLLFHYYDKDFNNEADTPDNFQSRRPNTSFCFLDIRSPGLGDTAMYLCATSRPRDLNTEAFFGQGTRLTVV.

The rearrangement joins TRBV2 to TRBJ1-2, with TRBD1 identical over 10 bases. CDR1 is SNHLY, CDR2 FYNNEI, per germline. The CDR3 runs 16 residues. The V segment lost 4 bases and the J segment 4 bases; nucleotides outside the gene matches: 9. Here the CDR3 reads CASSGAGDRGFYGYTF. DNA for the CDR3: TGTGCCAGCAGTGGGGCAGGGGACAGGGGCTTCTATGGCTACACCTTC.

The chain has TRBV4-1 and TRBJ2-5; TRBD1 matches 7 bases. Germline trimming cut 3 bases from V and 5 bases from J; bases unmatched to any gene: 6. Germline CDR1 is MGHRA and CDR2 is YSYEKL. The CDR3 consists of 14 residues. CDR3 DNA: TGCGCCAGCAGCCAGGCCCCGGGACAGGAGACCCAGTACTTC. Residues: CASSQAPGQETQYF.

The chain is built from TRBV9 and TRBJ2-7, with 14 bases matching TRBD2. This CDR3 has 16 amino acids. J lost 5 bases, V lost 4 bases, and 8 bases had no gene match. The germline V gene has CDR1 SGDLS and CDR2 YYNGEE. Written as DNA, the CDR3 is TGTGCCAGCAGCCTCAGAGGGACTAGCGGGAGCCACGAGCAGTACTTC. Translating it yields CASSLRGTSGSHEQYF.

The chain couples TRBV6-5 to TRBJ2-7; 14 nucleotides align to TRBD2. The CDR3 sequence is 15 residues long. Trimming cost V 8 bases and J 9 bases; bases outside gene matches: 12. Germline V gene sequence: CDR1 MNHEY, CDR2 SVGAGI. The CDR3 reads CASGTSGGPGKGQYF. The CDR3 DNA reads as TGTGCCAGCGGGACTAGCGGGGGCCCGGGAAAGGGGCAGTACTTC.

The chain combines TRBV6-5 with TRBJ2-2; possibly TRBD1 or TRBD2 for D (5 bases each). CDR1 and CDR2 from the germline V gene are MNHEY and SVGAGI. The CDR3 has 15 amino acids. Between the trimmed V and J ends, which lost 6 bases and 4 bases, there was a span of 15 bases. DNA of the CDR3: TGTGCCAGCAGCCCCTCCCGGGGCAGCACCGGGGAGCTGTTTTTT. Translation gives CASSPSRGSTGELFF.

The chain links TRBV29-1 to TRBJ2-1, with D possibly TRBD2 on 6 matching bases. Deletions cut 6 bases from V and 7 bases from J, with 19 bases between. The CDR3 length is 14 residues. In germline, CDR1 is SQVTM, CDR2 ANQGSEA. CDR3 in amino acids: CSVRRDSSLNEQFF. In DNA form, the CDR3 reads TGCAGCGTGCGCCGGGACTCCTCCTTGAATGAGCAGTTCTTC.

The gene calls are TRBV11-2 and TRBJ2-5; 7 positions match TRBD2. V lost 1 base and J lost 5; bases outside the gene matches: 10. In germline, CDR1 is SGHAT, CDR2 FQNNGV. This CDR3 region has 16 residues. This CDR3 reads CASSLVVGRGGETQYF. The CDR3 DNA sequence: TGTGCCAGCAGCTTAGTAGTTGGGAGGGGAGGGGAGACCCAGTACTTC. The complete variable domain, with remaining parts taken from reference TRBV11-2 and TRBJ2-5, reads EAGVAQSPRYKIIEKRQSVAFWCNPISGHATLYWYQQILGQGPKLLIQFQNNGVVDDSQLPKDRFSAERLKGVDSTLKIQPAKLEDSAVYLCASSLVVGRGGETQYFGPGTRLLVL.

The genes are TRBV5-8 and TRBJ2-3; 14 bases align to TRBD2. Losses at the gene ends were 4 bases for V and 1 base for J; bases not matched to a gene: 2. The CDR3 sequence is 16 residues long. From germline, CDR1 is SGHTS and CDR2 YDEGEE. CDR3 region: CASSAGLAGGTDTQYF. CDR3 bases: TGTGCCAGCAGCGCGGGACTAGCGGGGGGCACAGATACGCAGTATTTT.

The chain carries TRBV6-6 and TRBJ2-1; 9 nucleotides match TRBD1. The germline CDR1 and CDR2 sequences are MNHNY and SVGAGI (reference sequence). Losses at the gene ends were 4 bases for V and 8 bases for J; bases not matched to a gene: 9. This CDR3 spans 15 amino acids. The CDR3 loop reads CASSFRDRESDEQFF. In DNA, the CDR3 is TGTGCCAGCAGTTTCCGGGACAGGGAGAGCGATGAGCAGTTCTTC.

The chain combines TRBV28 with TRBJ1-2; tentative D call: TRBD1 (5 bases). Trimming left V 5 bases short and J 7 bases short, with 29 bases between. CDR1 and CDR2 from the germline V gene are MDHEN and SYDVKM. This CDR3 is 18 amino acids long. The CDR3 sequence is CASSSLRGGGIPRGGYTF. For the CDR3, the DNA is TGTGCCAGCAGTAGTTTAAGGGGCGGCGGGATCCCTCGGGGTGGCTACACCTTC.

Remarks on this clone: The junction does not match germline at one end; this may be a read error. Other DNA variants within this sample encode the same CDR3. V and J are TRBV7-7 and TRBJ2-5, with no clear D. The CDR3 has 13 residues. Germline CDR1 and CDR2: SSHAT and FNYEAQ (reference sequence). CDR3: CASSLGLQETQYF. In nucleotides, the CDR3 is TGTGCTAGCAGCTTAGGGCTCCAAGAGACCCAGTACTTC.

Here the CDR3 DNA reads TGCGCCAGCAGCATGGGGGCGGTCGGCGAGACCCAGTACTTC. Its translation is CASSMGAVGETQYF. The J gene is TRBJ2-5, the V gene TRBV5-1; weak D call: TRBD1 (6 bases). CDR1 and CDR2 from the germline V gene are SGHRS and YFSETQ. V was cut by 4 bases and J by 5 bases, with 15 bases left in between. The CDR3 runs to 14 residues.

The rearrangement joins TRBV19 to TRBJ1-5; 8 positions agree with TRBD1. J gave up 7 bases and V 4 bases, and 9 bases lay outside the gene matches. Germline V lookup: CDR1 LNHDA, CDR2 SQIVND (reference sequence). This CDR3 is built from 15 residues. This CDR3 reads CASSTGTGYGQPQHF. The DNA for the CDR3 is TGTGCCAGTAGTACCGGGACAGGCTATGGACAGCCCCAGCATTTT. Combining the CDR3 with reference TRBV19 and TRBJ1-5 gives the whole variable domain DGGITQSPKYLFRKEGQNVTLSCEQNLNHDAMYWYRQDPGQGLRLIYYSQIVNDFQKGDIAEGYSVSREKKESFPLTVTSAQKNPTAFYLCASSTGTGYGQPQHFGDGTRLSIL.

V gene TRBV18 combines with J gene TRBJ2-1, with 9 bases that match TRBD2. The germline V gene has CDR1 KGHSH and CDR2 LQKENI. The CDR3 has 18 residues. With V trimmed by 3 bases and J by 8 bases, 17 bases remained unmatched. As DNA, the CDR3 is TGTGCCAGCTCACCCTACTTTAGCGGGAGTAAAGTAGTAGATGAGCAGTTCTTC. Protein: CASSPYFSGSKVVDEQFF.